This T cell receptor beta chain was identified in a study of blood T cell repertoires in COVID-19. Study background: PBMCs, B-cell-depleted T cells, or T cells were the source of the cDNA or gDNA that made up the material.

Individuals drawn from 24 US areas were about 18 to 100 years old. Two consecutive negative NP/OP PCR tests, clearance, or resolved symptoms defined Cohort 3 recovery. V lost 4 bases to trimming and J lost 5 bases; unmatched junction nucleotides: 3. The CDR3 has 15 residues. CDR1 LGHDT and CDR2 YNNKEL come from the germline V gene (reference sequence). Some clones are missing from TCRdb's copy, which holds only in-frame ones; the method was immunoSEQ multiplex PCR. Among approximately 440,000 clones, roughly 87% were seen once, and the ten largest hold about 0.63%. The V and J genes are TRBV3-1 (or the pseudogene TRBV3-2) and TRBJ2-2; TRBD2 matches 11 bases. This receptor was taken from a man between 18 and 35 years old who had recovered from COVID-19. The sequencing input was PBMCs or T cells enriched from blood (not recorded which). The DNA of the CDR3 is TGTGCCAGCAGCCCGGGACTAGCGGAGACCGGGGAGCTGTTTTTT. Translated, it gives CASSPGLAETGELFF.